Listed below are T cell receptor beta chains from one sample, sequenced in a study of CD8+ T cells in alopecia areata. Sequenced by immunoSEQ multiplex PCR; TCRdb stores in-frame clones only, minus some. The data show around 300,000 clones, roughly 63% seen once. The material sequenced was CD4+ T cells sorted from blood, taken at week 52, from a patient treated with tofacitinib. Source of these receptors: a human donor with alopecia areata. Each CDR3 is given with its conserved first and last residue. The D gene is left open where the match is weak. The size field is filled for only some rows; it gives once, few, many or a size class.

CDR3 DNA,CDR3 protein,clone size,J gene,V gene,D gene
TGTGCCAGCAGTTTATCCCAGGTGTACAATGAGCAGTTCTTC,CASSLSQVYNEQFF,.,TRBJ2-1,TRBV27,.
TGTGCCTGGTTAAAAAGGGAAGAAGCTTTCTTT,CAWLKREEAFF,few,TRBJ1-1,TRBV30,.
TGTGCCAGCAGCTTTCGGAAGGATCTGGGCAATCAGCCCCAGCATTTT,CASSFRKDLGNQPQHF,.,TRBJ1-5,TRBV5-6,.
TGTGCCTGGGAAGACGGAGTAGCCAAAAACATTCAGTACTTC,CAWEDGVAKNIQYF,once,TRBJ2-4,TRBV30,.
TGTGCCAGCAGTTCCACCGGGACTGGCTATGGCTACACCTTC,CASSSTGTGYGYTF,once,TRBJ1-2,TRBV6-5,.
TGTGCCAGCACCATACAAAGCTCCTACGAGCAGTACTTC,CASTIQSSYEQYF,few,TRBJ2-7,TRBV28,.
TGTGCCAGCAGTTTTCGGGCGGGTCCGACAGATACGCAGTATTTT,CASSFRAGPTDTQYF,.,TRBJ2-3,TRBV28,.
TGTGCCAGTAGTGAAAGGACGACCAGAGACACCGGGGAGCTGTTTTTT,CASSERTTRDTGELFF,.,TRBJ2-2,TRBV19,.
TGCGCCAGCAGCCAAGATGACGGGGGCGAGCAGTACTTC,CASSQDDGGEQYF,.,TRBJ2-7,TRBV4-1,.
TGTGCCTGGAGTGCTCTTCCCGCCAGGGAGAACTACGAGCAGTACTTC,CAWSALPARENYEQYF,once,TRBJ2-7,TRBV30,.
TGCAGCGTTGCCCGACAGGGGGTTGGGACTGAAGCTTTCTTT,CSVARQGVGTEAFF,.,TRBJ1-1,TRBV29-1,TRBD1
TGTGCCATCAGTGAGTCTCGGCAGGGCGATCAGCCCCAGCATTTT,CAISESRQGDQPQHF,.,TRBJ1-5,TRBV10-3,.
TGTGCCAGCAGCTTAGGTTCCCTATCCGGTGAGCAGTTCTTC,CASSLGSLSGEQFF,.,TRBJ2-1,TRBV11-2,.
TGTGCCAGCAGTTCCGACCTGGCCTATGGCTACACCTTC,CASSSDLAYGYTF,once,TRBJ1-2,TRBV2,.
TGCGCCAGCAGCTTACCTAGCGGGGGCACAGATACGCAGTATTTT,CASSLPSGGTDTQYF,.,TRBJ2-3,TRBV5-1,TRBD2
TGTGCCAGCAGTTCGGAGGGCTCGGGTGGCTACACCTTC,CASSSEGSGGYTF,.,TRBJ1-2,TRBV6-5,.
TGTGCCAGCAGCGTAGCTCCGGGCAGAACATACACAGATACGCAGTATTTT,CASSVAPGRTYTDTQYF,.,TRBJ2-3,TRBV9,.
TGTGCCGCCCGCGGATCCCCGTCGGGAGAGACCCAGTACTTC,CAARGSPSGETQYF,few,TRBJ2-5,TRBV10-3,.
TGTGCCTGGAGTGCGACAGGCTCAGCCATCCTGACTTTC,CAWSATGSAILTF,.,TRBJ2-6,TRBV30,.
TGTGCCTGGAGTGTTTTGGACCTGTCCTACGAGCAGTACTTC,CAWSVLDLSYEQYF,.,TRBJ2-7,TRBV30,.
TGTGCCAGCAGACCCCGACAGGAGTCCTACGAGCAGTACTTC,CASRPRQESYEQYF,.,TRBJ2-7,TRBV6-5,.
TGCAGCGCTGGATCGAACACTGAAGCTTTCTTT,CSAGSNTEAFF,few,TRBJ1-1,TRBV29-1,.
TGTGCCAGCAGCCGAGAGGGACAGAAAAGCCAAGAGACCCAGTACTTC,CASSREGQKSQETQYF,.,TRBJ2-5,TRBV4-2,TRBD1
TGTGCCAGCACCCTCTCGGGACAGCTGAACACTGAAGCTTTCTTT,CASTLSGQLNTEAFF,.,TRBJ1-1,TRBV2,TRBD1
TGTGCCAGCAGCTTGGTCAGGGGGCGGAGGGGATCCTACAATGAGCAGTTCTTC,CASSLVRGRRGSYNEQFF,.,TRBJ2-1,TRBV5-6,TRBD1
TGTGCCAGCAGCTTAACGGACGGTCAGGAGCAGTACTTC,CASSLTDGQEQYF,.,TRBJ2-7,TRBV11-2,.
TGTGCCAGCAGTTCCCCGAGGGATAAGGGGGAGACCCAGTACTTC,CASSSPRDKGETQYF,.,TRBJ2-5,TRBV27,.
TGCGCCAGCAGCCTTACTTTGATGGGAAGAAATTCACCCCTCCACTTT,CASSLTLMGRNSPLHF,few,TRBJ1-6,TRBV4-3,.
TGCGCCAGCAGCCAAGTAGGCGCCGGGGGGGGTGGTGAGCAGTTCTTC,CASSQVGAGGGGEQFF,.,TRBJ2-1,TRBV4-3,TRBD2
TGTGCCAGCAGCCCGGGGGGCGCAGAGACCCAGTACTTC,CASSPGGAETQYF,.,TRBJ2-5,TRBV14,.
TGTGCCAGCAGTATACCCACAGGGGCGAACACCGGGGAGCTGTTTTTT,CASSIPTGANTGELFF,.,TRBJ2-2,TRBV27,TRBD1
TGCGCCAGCAGCCGCGACACAGGGAACACTGAAGCTTTCTTT,CASSRDTGNTEAFF,.,TRBJ1-1,TRBV5-1,.
TGTGCCAGCAGCTCTGGGACTAGCGGGGGTGATACGCAGTATTTT,CASSSGTSGGDTQYF,few,TRBJ2-3,TRBV14,TRBD2
TGTGCCAGCAGTTACGACAGGGGGACGGCGGGAAACACCATATATTTT,CASSYDRGTAGNTIYF,once,TRBJ1-3,TRBV6-5,TRBD1
TGTGCCAGCAGCCAAGATTTGGTCAGTAACACCGGGGAGCTGTTTTTT,CASSQDLVSNTGELFF,.,TRBJ2-2,TRBV14,.
TGCAGCGTTGAGGACGGAACCCCTGAAGCTTTCTTT,CSVEDGTPEAFF,.,TRBJ1-1,TRBV29-1,.
TGTGCCACCAGCGCGCGGGGCATTCGCTTTTTT,CATSARGIRFF,.,TRBJ1-4,TRBV15,.
TGTGCCAGCACTAGCGGGGGATCCTACGAGCAGTACTTC,CASTSGGSYEQYF,once,TRBJ2-7,TRBV2,TRBD2
TGCAGCGTTGCCCCAGGGTCCGATCAGCCCCAGCATTTT,CSVAPGSDQPQHF,.,TRBJ1-5,TRBV29-1,.